These 27 T cell receptor beta chains came from one sample sequenced in a study of siplizumab effects on memory and regulatory T cells. Measured with immunoSEQ multiplex PCR; TCRdb has only the in-frame clones, and not every one. The data show about 91,000 clones, roughly 96% seen once. The sequenced material came from naive CD4+ T cells sorted from blood. The receptors stem from a human donor in good health.

The chain employs TRBV11-2 and TRBJ2-3; D not certain. The V gene lost 1 base and the J gene lost 6 bases, with 2 bases spanning the gap. Germline V lookup: CDR1 SGHAT, CDR2 FQNNGV. This CDR3 has 11 residues. CDR3 nucleotide sequence: TGTGCCAGCAGCTTAGTCGATACGCAGTATTTT. It is translated as CASSLVDTQYF.

The V gene is TRBV19, the J gene TRBJ1-2; maybe TRBD1 (5 bases). V dropped 3 bases and J dropped 0 bases, with 38 bases sitting between them. Per the germline V gene, CDR1 is LNHDA and CDR2 is SQIVND (reference sequence). The CDR3 has 24 residues. The CDR3 region has the DNA TGTGCCAGTAGTATCCTGCGGGTCGTCCCTCCACGCTGGCAGGGAGGAAGTCCTAACTATGGCTACACCTTC. Its protein is CASSILRVVPPRWQGGSPNYGYTF.

This chain connects TRBV27 to TRBJ2-1; D gene unclear. CDR3 length: 15 residues. Trimming stripped 5 bases from V and 0 bases from J, with 11 bases between. The V gene's germline CDR1 is MNHEY and CDR2 SMNVEV (reference sequence). The CDR3 sequence: CASSPTTSSYNEQFF. CDR3 sequence (DNA): TGTGCCAGCAGTCCGACAACAAGCTCCTACAATGAGCAGTTCTTC.

The rearrangement uses TRBV6-1 and TRBJ2-2, with TRBD2 matching over 9 bases. This CDR3 comprises 16 residues. The V and J ends lost 4 bases and 4 bases, in that order; junction bases with no gene match: 7. Germline V gene lookup returns CDR1 MNHNS and CDR2 SASEGT. CDR3 in DNA: TGTGCCAGCAGTGGGGGACTAGCCGCGGTCACCGGGGAGCTGTTTTTT. Residues: CASSGGLAAVTGELFF.

The chain uses TRBV5-1 and TRBJ2-3; 11 positions agree with TRBD2. Germline assignment: CDR1 SGHRS and CDR2 YFSETQ. The CDR3 contains 16 residues. V was clipped by 2 bases and J by 4 bases; unmatched bases: 6. The CDR3 nucleotides read TGCGCCAGCAGCTTACCGACTAGCGGGGACGCAGATACGCAGTATTTT. Translation: CASSLPTSGDADTQYF.

This sequence joins TRBV28 and TRBJ2-3, with 10 bases lining up with TRBD1. CDR3 length: 14 residues. V trimming: 6 bases; J trimming: 4 bases; junction bases outside the gene matches: 4. Germline V gene data show CDR1 as MDHEN and CDR2 as SYDVKM. The CDR3 is CASSRDRGADTQYF. DNA for the CDR3: TGTGCCAGCAGCCGGGACAGGGGTGCAGATACGCAGTATTTT.

J is TRBJ1-5 and V is TRBV7-2; 9 bases match TRBD1. Germline CDR1 is SGHTA and CDR2 is FQGNSA. Germline trimming cut 5 bases from V and 7 bases from J; bases unmatched to any gene: 9. The CDR3 extends over 15 amino acids. CDR3 region: CASSLMPGQGQPQHF. The CDR3 coding sequence is TGTGCCAGCAGCCTAATGCCGGGACAGGGACAGCCCCAGCATTTT.

The chain joins TRBV18 to TRBJ2-1, with D perhaps matching TRBD1 (5 bases). The V gene's germline CDR1 is KGHSH and CDR2 LQKENI. V gave up 1 base and J gave up 5 bases, with 12 bases separating them. The CDR3 is 15 residues long. Written as DNA, the CDR3 is TGTGCCAGCTCACCACAGGGGCTAGGGGACAATGAGCAGTTCTTC. Translation gives CASSPQGLGDNEQFF.

This clone was seen a single time. V gene TRBV6-6 combines with J gene TRBJ1-1; D is perhaps TRBD1 (5 bases). CDR3 length equals 13 residues. Germline values: CDR1 MNHNY, CDR2 SVGAGI (reference sequence). With 3 bases removed from V and 6 bases from J, the gap between germline ends came to 11 bases. The chain's CDR3 is CASSYRGDPEAFF. CDR3 in DNA: TGTGCCAGCAGTTATAGGGGCGATCCTGAAGCTTTCTTT.

The chain is built from TRBV5-1 and TRBJ2-7, with D maybe TRBD1 (5 bases). V was pared by 1 base and J by 0 bases, with 20 bases between. Germline CDR1 and CDR2: SGHRS and YFSETQ. The CDR3 has 18 residues. CDR3 nucleotides: TGCGCCAGCAGCTTGCAGTCGCTCGACAGCCTGAGCTCCTACGAGCAGTACTTC. Translating gives CASSLQSLDSLSSYEQYF. The full variable domain, its missing parts supplied by reference TRBV5-1 and TRBJ2-7, is KAGVTQTPRYLIKTRGQQVTLSCSPISGHRSVSWYQQTPGQGLQFLFEYFSETQRNKGNFPGRFSGRQFSNSRSEMNVSTLELGDSALYLCASSLQSLDSLSSYEQYFGPGTRLTVT.

The rearrangement links TRBV28 to TRBJ1-2; D ambiguous. V was clipped by 1 base and J by 8 bases, with 17 bases between them. The CDR3 sequence is 15 residues long. CDR1 MDHEN and CDR2 SYDVKM come from the germline V gene. CDR3 sequence (DNA): TGTGCCAGCAGTTTATACCCCAACCGACAACGAGGCTACACCTTC. It encodes CASSLYPNRQRGYTF.

This chain uses TRBV28 with TRBJ2-7; 7 bases fit TRBD2. The V gene's germline CDR1 is MDHEN and CDR2 SYDVKM. V lost 6 bases to trimming and J lost 3 bases; unmatched junction nucleotides: 17. CDR3 size: 17 residues. CDR3 coding DNA: TGTGCCAGCAGACCCGGGGAGGGGCTCTCGGCGAGCTACGAGCAGTACTTC. The encoded protein is CASRPGEGLSASYEQYF.

The V gene is TRBV12-5, the J gene TRBJ2-3, with TRBD2 matching 8 bases. The length of the CDR3 is 16 residues. CDR1 is LGHNT and CDR2 is FRNRAP in the germline V gene. The J segment lost 2 bases and the V segment lost 6 bases, leaving 10 bases of the junction unmatched. CDR3 protein: CASGKVPGLVTDTQYF. The CDR3 DNA follows: TGTGCTAGTGGCAAAGTCCCGGGACTAGTCACAGATACGCAGTATTTT.

This clone was observed a handful of times. The chain employs TRBV6-5 and TRBJ1-2; TRBD1 agrees at 8 bases. V dropped 6 bases and J dropped 7; count of bases not matched to a gene: 7. This CDR3 spans 13 amino acids. CDR1 is MNHEY, CDR2 SVGAGI, per germline. The CDR3: CASRTDRGGGYTF. The CDR3 nucleotides are TGTGCCAGCAGGACCGACAGGGGTGGTGGCTACACCTTC.

The chain uses TRBV19 and TRBJ1-5; 7 bases map to TRBD1. CDR1 and CDR2 from the germline V gene are LNHDA and SQIVND (reference sequence). V was pared by 7 bases and J by 7 bases, with 10 bases of the junction left unmatched. The CDR3 runs to 14 residues. Here the CDR3 reads CASTVRQGVQPQHF. The CDR3 nucleotides are TGTGCCAGTACAGTCCGGCAGGGGGTACAGCCCCAGCATTTT.

The V gene is TRBV18, the J gene TRBJ1-1, with 7 bases identical to TRBD1. The CDR3 runs 14 residues. With V trimmed by 5 bases and J by 5 bases, 8 bases remained unmatched. CDR1 KGHSH and CDR2 LQKENI come from the germline V gene. CDR3 sequence: CASSTGQGGTEAFF. The DNA of the CDR3 is TGTGCCAGCTCAACGGGGCAGGGGGGGACTGAAGCTTTCTTT.

V is TRBV6-5 and J is TRBJ2-5; tentative D call: TRBD1 (6 bases). The better agreement between TRBJ2-7 and the DNA end casts doubt on the J call. The CDR3 totals 14 residues. The germline V gene encodes CDR1 MNHEY and CDR2 SVGAGI. The CDR3 loop is CASSRNTGPYEQYF. CDR3 DNA: TGTGCCAGCAGTCGTAATACAGGGCCCTACGAGCAGTACTTC.

V is TRBV2 and J is TRBJ2-6; perhaps D is TRBD1 or TRBD2 (5 bases each). This CDR3 is built from 16 residues. Germline CDR1 SNHLY, CDR2 FYNNEI. V dropped 5 bases and J dropped 2 bases, with 13 bases sitting between them. The CDR3 reads CASSPNTGPGANVLTF. CDR3 sequence (DNA): TGTGCCAGCAGTCCCAACACGGGACCTGGGGCCAACGTCCTGACTTTC.

On this clone itself: Other DNA sequences of this sample code for an identical CDR3. The chain uses TRBV6-5 and TRBJ2-7; TRBD1 is a possible D gene (5 bases). From germline, CDR1 is MNHEY and CDR2 SVGAGI. V shed 0 bases and J shed 0 bases, with 6 bases lying between them. The CDR3 loop spans 14 amino acids. Here the CDR3 reads CASSYSQGSYEQYF. The CDR3 DNA sequence: TGTGCCAGCAGTTACTCCCAGGGCTCCTACGAGCAGTACTTC.

As concerns this clone: The sample contains more than one DNA sequence encoding this CDR3. The V call is TRBV7-2, the J call TRBJ2-5; D is unresolved. The germline V gene encodes CDR1 SGHTA and CDR2 FQGNSA. With 3 bases removed from V and 5 bases from J, the gap between germline ends came to 7 bases. The CDR3 spans 12 residues. As DNA, the CDR3 is TGTGCCAGCAGCTTCTTAGTGGAGACCCAGTACTTC. Translated, it gives CASSFLVETQYF.

The genes are TRBV6-6 and TRBJ1-1, with D possibly matching TRBD1 (6 bases). CDR1 is MNHNY, CDR2 SVGAGI, per germline (reference sequence). The V end was cut by 0 bases, the J end by 1 base, with 9 bases between. The CDR3 spans 15 residues. CDR3 region: CASSYSGQKNTEAFF. The CDR3 nucleotides are TGTGCCAGCAGTTACTCCGGACAGAAGAACACTGAAGCTTTCTTT.

The rearrangement uses TRBV27 and TRBJ1-2; D not resolved. Trimming removed 3 bases at V and 0 bases at J, with 8 bases between. Germline V gene data show CDR1 as MNHEY and CDR2 as SMNVEV (reference sequence). This CDR3 spans 14 amino acids. This CDR3 reads CASSFSGANYGYTF. DNA of the CDR3: TGTGCCAGCAGTTTCAGCGGCGCTAACTATGGCTACACCTTC.

The rearrangement links TRBV9 to TRBJ2-7; 7 bases fit TRBD1. Germline CDR1 reads SGDLS; CDR2 reads YYNGEE. The V and J ends lost 6 bases and 0 bases, in that order; junction bases with no gene match: 6. CDR3 size: 14 residues. This CDR3 is CASIRTGASYEQYF. The CDR3 DNA is TGTGCCAGCATCCGGACAGGCGCCTCCTACGAGCAGTACTTC.

The chain employs TRBV13 and TRBJ2-7; 7 nucleotides line up with TRBD1. CDR3 length: 14 amino acids. The germline CDR1 and CDR2 sequences are PRHDT and FYEKMQ (reference sequence). The junction had 6 bases not matched to a gene; V was cut back by 3 bases and J by 4 bases. The CDR3 protein is CASSFSRTGYEQYF. CDR3 DNA sequence: TGTGCCAGCAGCTTCTCCAGGACAGGTTACGAGCAGTACTTC.

V and J are TRBV7-3 and TRBJ1-1, with D uncertain. This CDR3 region has 14 residues. The V gene's germline CDR1 is SGHTA and CDR2 FQGTGA. V lost 0 bases and J 6 bases, leaving 11 bases between the germline ends. DNA of the CDR3: TGTGCCAGCAGCTTAACCCGGGGAATCGCTGAAGCTTTCTTT. Translating gives CASSLTRGIAEAFF.

J is TRBJ1-6 and V is TRBV27, with 7 bases fitting TRBD1. This CDR3 has 15 amino acids. The V gene's germline CDR1 is MNHEY and CDR2 SMNVEV (reference sequence). With 5 bases clipped from V and 9 bases from J, the junction kept 10 bases outside the gene matches. CDR3 coding DNA: TGTGCCAGCAGTCCTGACAGGGTGTCGGGTTCACCCCTCCACTTT. Translating it yields CASSPDRVSGSPLHF.

The chain links TRBV23-1 to TRBJ1-1; D uncertain. TRBV23-1 has ORF status, its function being uncertain. Trimming pared 3 bases from V and 4 bases from J, leaving 9 bases between. CDR3 length equals 13 residues. CDR3 DNA: TGCGCCAGCAGTCAGGGTAACGGCACTGAAGCTTTCTTT. As protein: CASSQGNGTEAFF.